Each of the 2 T cell receptor beta chains below was sequenced from the same sample in a study of cytomegalovirus exposure and HLA in healthy donors. The study ran its PCR with 60 Vbeta and 13 Jbeta primers. Method: immunoSEQ multiplex PCR; TCRdb's copy keeps in-frame clones and lacks some. The table records some 180,000 clones, around 75% of them present only once. The sequenced material came from PBMCs. The origin of the receptors is a woman in her twenties or thirties in good health and CMV-seronegative.

This clone was seen only a few times. The chain uses TRBV19 and TRBJ1-4; 7 bases are shared with TRBD1. Unmatched junction bases numbered 14, after V lost 3 bases and J lost 10 bases. Germline CDR1 LNHDA, CDR2 SQIVND (reference sequence). This CDR3 comprises 16 residues. CDR3 residues: CASSMTPTGIGGKLFF. CDR3 nucleotide sequence: TGTGCCAGTAGTATGACTCCGACAGGGATCGGCGGAAAACTGTTTTTT. The full variable domain, rest sourced from reference TRBV19 and TRBJ1-4, is DGGITQSPKYLFRKEGQNVTLSCEQNLNHDAMYWYRQDPGQGLRLIYYSQIVNDFQKGDIAEGYSVSREKKESFPLTVTSAQKNPTAFYLCASSMTPTGIGGKLFFGSGTQLSVL.

The chain uses TRBV7-9 and TRBJ2-5, with 7 bases lining up with TRBD1. The DNA end is more similar to TRBJ2-7, so the J call may be wrong. The CDR3 is 14 amino acids. Germline V lookup: CDR1 SEHNR, CDR2 FQNEAQ (reference sequence). The chain's CDR3 is CASSPRTGSYEQYF. The CDR3, as DNA: TGTGCCAGCTCTCCGCGGACAGGTTCCTACGAGCAGTACTTC.